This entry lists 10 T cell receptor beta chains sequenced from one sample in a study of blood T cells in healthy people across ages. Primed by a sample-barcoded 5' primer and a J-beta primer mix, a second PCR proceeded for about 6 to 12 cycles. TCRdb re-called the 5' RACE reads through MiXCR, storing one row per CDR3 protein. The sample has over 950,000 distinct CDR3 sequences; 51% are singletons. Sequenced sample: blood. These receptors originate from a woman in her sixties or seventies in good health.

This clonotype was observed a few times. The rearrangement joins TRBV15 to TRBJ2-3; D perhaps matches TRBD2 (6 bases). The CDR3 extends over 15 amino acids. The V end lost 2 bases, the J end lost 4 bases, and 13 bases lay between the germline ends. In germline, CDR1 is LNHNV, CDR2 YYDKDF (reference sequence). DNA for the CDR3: TGTGCCACCAGCAGATCTCGGGAGAGGGCAGATACGCAGTATTTT. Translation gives CATSRSRERADTQYF.

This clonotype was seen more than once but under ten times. The CDR3 sequence: CSARPGTGVVYEQYF. CDR3 DNA: TGCAGTGCTAGGCCAGGGACAGGGGTGGTTTACGAGCAGTACTTC. This chain links TRBV20-1 with TRBJ2-7; 10 nucleotides match TRBD1. CDR3 length: 15 amino acids. Per the germline V gene, CDR1 is DFQATT and CDR2 is SNEGSKA (reference sequence). The junction had 9 bases not matched to a gene; V was cut back by 3 bases and J by 4 bases.

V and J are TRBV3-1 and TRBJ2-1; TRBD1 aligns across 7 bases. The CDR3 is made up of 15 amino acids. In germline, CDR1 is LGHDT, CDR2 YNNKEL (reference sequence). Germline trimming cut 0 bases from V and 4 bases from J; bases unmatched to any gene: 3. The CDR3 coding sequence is TGTGCCAGCAGCCAAGACGGGACAGCGTACAATGAGCAGTTCTTC. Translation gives CASSQDGTAYNEQFF.

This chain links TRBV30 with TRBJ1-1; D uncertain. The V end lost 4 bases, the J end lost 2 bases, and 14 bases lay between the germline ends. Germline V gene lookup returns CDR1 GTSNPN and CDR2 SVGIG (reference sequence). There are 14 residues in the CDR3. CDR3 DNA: TGTGCCTGGACCCCCGTTTATTCAAACACTGAAGCTTTCTTT. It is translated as CAWTPVYSNTEAFF.

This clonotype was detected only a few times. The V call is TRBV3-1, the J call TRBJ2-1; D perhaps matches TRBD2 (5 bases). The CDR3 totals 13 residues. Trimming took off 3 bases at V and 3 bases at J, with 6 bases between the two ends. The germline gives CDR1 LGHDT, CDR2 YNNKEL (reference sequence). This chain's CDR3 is CASSHRGYNEQFF. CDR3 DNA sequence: TGTGCCAGCAGCCACCGGGGCTACAATGAGCAGTTCTTC.

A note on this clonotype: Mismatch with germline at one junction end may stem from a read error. This chain's CDR3 is CANSWAGDYEKLFF. The CDR3 coding sequence is TGTGCCAACAGTTGGGCAGGGGATTATGAAAAACTGTTTTTT. The V gene is TRBV12-3 or TRBV12-4, the J gene TRBJ1-4, with D possibly matching TRBD1 (6 bases). CDR3 length equals 14 residues.

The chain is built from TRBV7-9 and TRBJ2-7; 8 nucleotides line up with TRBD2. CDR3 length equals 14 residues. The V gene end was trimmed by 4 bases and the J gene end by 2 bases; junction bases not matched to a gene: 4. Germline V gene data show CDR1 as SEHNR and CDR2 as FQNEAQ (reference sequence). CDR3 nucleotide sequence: TGTGCCAGCAGCTCCACAGCGGGAGCCTACGAGCAGTACTTC. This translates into CASSSTAGAYEQYF.

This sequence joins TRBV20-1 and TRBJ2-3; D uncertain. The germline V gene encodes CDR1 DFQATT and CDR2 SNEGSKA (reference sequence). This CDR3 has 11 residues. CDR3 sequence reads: CSVGIPDTQYF. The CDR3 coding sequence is TGCAGCGTGGGCATCCCGGATACGCAGTATTTT.

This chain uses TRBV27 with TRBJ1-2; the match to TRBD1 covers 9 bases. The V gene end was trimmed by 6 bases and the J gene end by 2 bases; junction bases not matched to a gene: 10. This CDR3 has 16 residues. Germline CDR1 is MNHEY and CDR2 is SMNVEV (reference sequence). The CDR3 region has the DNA TGTGCCAGCAGACGGTGGGCGGGACAGGGAAACTATGGCTACACCTTC. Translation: CASRRWAGQGNYGYTF.

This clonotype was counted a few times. CDR3 nucleotide sequence: TGTGCCTGGAGCAGGACAGGCCATGGCTACACCTTC. Protein: CAWSRTGHGYTF. The V and J genes are TRBV30 and TRBJ1-2; 7 nucleotides match TRBD1. Germline V gene sequence: CDR1 GTSNPN, CDR2 SVGIG (reference sequence). The length of the CDR3 is 12 residues. V dropped 3 bases and J dropped 6; count of bases not matched to a gene: 4.